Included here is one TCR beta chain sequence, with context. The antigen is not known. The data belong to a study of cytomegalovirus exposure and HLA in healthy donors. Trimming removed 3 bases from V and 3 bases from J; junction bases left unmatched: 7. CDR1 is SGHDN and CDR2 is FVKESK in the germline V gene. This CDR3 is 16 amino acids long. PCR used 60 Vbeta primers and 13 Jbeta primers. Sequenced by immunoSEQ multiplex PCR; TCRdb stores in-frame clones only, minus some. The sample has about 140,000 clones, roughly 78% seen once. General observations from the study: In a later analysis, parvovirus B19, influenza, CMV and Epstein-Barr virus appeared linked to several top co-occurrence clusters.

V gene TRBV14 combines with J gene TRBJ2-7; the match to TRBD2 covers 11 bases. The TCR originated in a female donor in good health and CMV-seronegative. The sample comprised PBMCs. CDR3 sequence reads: CASSHQLAGVRYEQYF. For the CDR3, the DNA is TGTGCCAGCAGCCACCAACTAGCGGGAGTCCGCTACGAGCAGTACTTC.